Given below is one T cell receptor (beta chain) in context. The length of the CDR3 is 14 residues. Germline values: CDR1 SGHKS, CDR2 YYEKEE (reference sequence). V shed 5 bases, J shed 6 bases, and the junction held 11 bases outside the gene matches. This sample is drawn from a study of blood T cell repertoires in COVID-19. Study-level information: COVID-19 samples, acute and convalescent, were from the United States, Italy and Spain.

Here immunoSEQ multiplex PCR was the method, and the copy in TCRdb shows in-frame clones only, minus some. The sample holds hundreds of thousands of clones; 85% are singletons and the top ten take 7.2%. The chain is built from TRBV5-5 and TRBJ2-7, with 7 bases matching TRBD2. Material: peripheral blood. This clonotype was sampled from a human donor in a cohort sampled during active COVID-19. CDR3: CASSQLGGPGEQYF. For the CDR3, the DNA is TGTGCCAGCAGTCAATTGGGAGGGCCCGGCGAGCAGTACTTC. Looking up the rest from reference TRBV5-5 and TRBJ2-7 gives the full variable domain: DAGVTQSPTHLIKTRGQQVTLRCSPISGHKSVSWYQQVLGQGPQFIFQYYEKEERGRGNFPDRFSARQFPNYSSELNVNALLLGDSALYLCASSQLGGPGEQYFGPGTRLTVT.